The T cell receptor (beta chain) under discussion was sequenced for a study of T cells in localized non-small cell lung cancer. The V and J ends lost 1 base and 1 base respectively, with 10 bases between them. The CDR3 runs to 15 residues. Per germline, CDR1 KGHSH and CDR2 LQKENI. Produced via immunoSEQ multiplex PCR; TCRdb's table is partial and in-frame only. The table has tens of thousands of clones, about 88% seen once. The specimen was peripheral blood, collected before any cancer treatment. The chain recombines TRBV18 with TRBJ2-5; D possibly uses TRBD1 or TRBD2 (5 bases each). The receptor's source is a male donor at least 60 years old with stage I lung adenocarcinoma. The CDR3 DNA is TGTGCCAGCTCACCACAATGGGGGTCCCAAGAGACCCAGTACTTC. Translating it yields CASSPQWGSQETQYF.